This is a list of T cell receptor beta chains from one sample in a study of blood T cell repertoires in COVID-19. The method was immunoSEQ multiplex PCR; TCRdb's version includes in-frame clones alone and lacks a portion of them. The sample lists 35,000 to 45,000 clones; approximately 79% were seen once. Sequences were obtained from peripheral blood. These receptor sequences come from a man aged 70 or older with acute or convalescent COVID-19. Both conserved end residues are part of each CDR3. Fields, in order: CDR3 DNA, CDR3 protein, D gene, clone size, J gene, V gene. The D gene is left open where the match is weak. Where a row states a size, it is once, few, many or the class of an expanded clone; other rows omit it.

cdr3_nt: TGTGCCAGCTCACCGAGGGCAGCGAACACTGAAGCTTTCTTT; cdr3_aa: CASSPRAANTEAFF; d_call: .; clone_size: .; j_call: TRBJ1-1; v_call: TRBV18
cdr3_nt: TGTGCCAGCAGTTTTAGCCGAGGAACTGAAGCTTTCTTT; cdr3_aa: CASSFSRGTEAFF; d_call: .; clone_size: .; j_call: TRBJ1-1; v_call: TRBV12-3/TRBV12-4
cdr3_nt: TGTGCCAGCAAAAGAGGTTCCGGGGAGCTGTTTTTT; cdr3_aa: CASKRGSGELFF; d_call: .; clone_size: .; j_call: TRBJ2-2; v_call: TRBV12-3/TRBV12-4
cdr3_nt: TGCAGCGTTGAAGATAGTAACTACGAGCAGTACTTC; cdr3_aa: CSVEDSNYEQYF; d_call: .; clone_size: few; j_call: TRBJ2-7; v_call: TRBV29-1
cdr3_nt: TGTGCCAGCAGTTTATCACTGACAGGACCCTACGAGCAGTACTTC; cdr3_aa: CASSLSLTGPYEQYF; d_call: .; clone_size: .; j_call: TRBJ2-7; v_call: TRBV27
cdr3_nt: TGTGCCAGCAGCCAAGAAGGGACACCGGAAAAACTGTTTTTT; cdr3_aa: CASSQEGTPEKLFF; d_call: .; clone_size: .; j_call: TRBJ1-4; v_call: TRBV3-1/TRBV3-2
cdr3_nt: TGTGCCATCAGTCCCGGACAGGAGCTCTACGAGCAGTACTTC; cdr3_aa: CAISPGQELYEQYF; d_call: TRBD1; clone_size: few; j_call: TRBJ2-7; v_call: TRBV10-3
cdr3_nt: TGTGCCAGCAGCGTAGCACCAGGGGACGAGCAGTACTTC; cdr3_aa: CASSVAPGDEQYF; d_call: .; clone_size: .; j_call: TRBJ2-7; v_call: TRBV9
cdr3_nt: TGTGCCAGCAGTGAACCGGGACAGGCGGACCAGTACTTC; cdr3_aa: CASSEPGQADQYF; d_call: TRBD1; clone_size: .; j_call: TRBJ2-7; v_call: TRBV25-1
cdr3_nt: TGTGCCAGCAGTTTGGACAGGGTGAGGGGCTACACCTTC; cdr3_aa: CASSLDRVRGYTF; d_call: TRBD1; clone_size: .; j_call: TRBJ1-2; v_call: TRBV12-3/TRBV12-4
cdr3_nt: TGTGCCAGCAGCCAAATAGCGGGAGGAGAGACCCAGTACTTC; cdr3_aa: CASSQIAGGETQYF; d_call: TRBD2; clone_size: .; j_call: TRBJ2-5; v_call: TRBV14
cdr3_nt: TGCGCCAGCAGCCAAGATCAGACATCCTCTGGAAACACCATATATTTT; cdr3_aa: CASSQDQTSSGNTIYF; d_call: .; clone_size: .; j_call: TRBJ1-3; v_call: TRBV4-1
cdr3_nt: TGTGCCAGCAGCTTAATAAGGGGGGGATCCTACAATGAGCAGTTCTTC; cdr3_aa: CASSLIRGGSYNEQFF; d_call: .; clone_size: .; j_call: TRBJ2-1; v_call: TRBV7-9
cdr3_nt: TGTGCCAGTAGTATCGCAGGTCCAAGTGGAAACACCATATATTTT; cdr3_aa: CASSIAGPSGNTIYF; d_call: .; clone_size: few; j_call: TRBJ1-3; v_call: TRBV19
cdr3_nt: TGTGCCAGCAGTAGGGGCTATGGCTACACCTTC; cdr3_aa: CASSRGYGYTF; d_call: .; clone_size: .; j_call: TRBJ1-2; v_call: TRBV28
cdr3_nt: TGTGCCAGTAGTATAATAGCGGGGAACTACGAGCAGTACTTC; cdr3_aa: CASSIIAGNYEQYF; d_call: TRBD2; clone_size: .; j_call: TRBJ2-7; v_call: TRBV19
cdr3_nt: TGTGCCAGCAGTGTCCCCGAAGCGGGTGCCAAAAACATTCAGTACTTC; cdr3_aa: CASSVPEAGAKNIQYF; d_call: .; clone_size: .; j_call: TRBJ2-4; v_call: TRBV6-1
cdr3_nt: TGTGCCAGCTCCCCTGGGACAGGGGTTAGGGACTATGGCTACACCTTC; cdr3_aa: CASSPGTGVRDYGYTF; d_call: TRBD1; clone_size: .; j_call: TRBJ1-2; v_call: TRBV18
cdr3_nt: TGTGCCAGTAAGGACAGGGGTCTATTGACGAACACCGGGGAGCTGTTTTTT; cdr3_aa: CASKDRGLLTNTGELFF; d_call: TRBD1; clone_size: few; j_call: TRBJ2-2; v_call: TRBV28
cdr3_nt: TGTGCCAGCACCCCCACCCCGCGGGGAGGGACCCAGTACTTC; cdr3_aa: CASTPTPRGGTQYF; d_call: .; clone_size: .; j_call: TRBJ2-5; v_call: TRBV28
cdr3_nt: TGTGCCAGCAGCCTGACAGGGTCCGAGCAGTACTTC; cdr3_aa: CASSLTGSEQYF; d_call: TRBD1; clone_size: .; j_call: TRBJ2-7; v_call: TRBV12-3/TRBV12-4
cdr3_nt: TGTGCCAGCAGCGTATCTGGACTAGCGAGTTACTACGAGCAGTACTTC; cdr3_aa: CASSVSGLASYYEQYF; d_call: TRBD2; clone_size: .; j_call: TRBJ2-7; v_call: TRBV9
cdr3_nt: TGTGCCAGCAGCTTTAAGGAGAGTGAAGCTTTCTTT; cdr3_aa: CASSFKESEAFF; d_call: .; clone_size: .; j_call: TRBJ1-1; v_call: TRBV5-4
cdr3_nt: TGTGCCACCAGTGGTTGGGCGGGACAAGAGACCCAGTACTTC; cdr3_aa: CATSGWAGQETQYF; d_call: .; clone_size: .; j_call: TRBJ2-5; v_call: TRBV24-1
cdr3_nt: TGTGCCAGCAGCTTAGGGGCACTAGCGGGAGAGACCCAGTACTTC; cdr3_aa: CASSLGALAGETQYF; d_call: TRBD2; clone_size: .; j_call: TRBJ2-5; v_call: TRBV11-2
cdr3_nt: TGTGCCAGCGACGGGACAGGGAGCGGGGAGCTGTTTTTT; cdr3_aa: CASDGTGSGELFF; d_call: TRBD1; clone_size: .; j_call: TRBJ2-2; v_call: TRBV3-1/TRBV3-2
cdr3_nt: TGTGCCAGCAGCTCGGACTTGTACCAAGAGACCCAGTACTTC; cdr3_aa: CASSSDLYQETQYF; d_call: .; clone_size: .; j_call: TRBJ2-5; v_call: TRBV7-8
cdr3_nt: TGCGCCAGCAGCCAAGTAAGCGGTCCCCTCTACGAGCAGTACTTC; cdr3_aa: CASSQVSGPLYEQYF; d_call: .; clone_size: .; j_call: TRBJ2-7; v_call: TRBV4-1
cdr3_nt: TGTGCCAGCAGCTCACTAGCGGGAGAGACCCAGTACTTC; cdr3_aa: CASSSLAGETQYF; d_call: TRBD2; clone_size: .; j_call: TRBJ2-5; v_call: TRBV28